This T cell receptor beta chain was sequenced in a study of beta chain features in type 1 diabetes. Study results and limitations: TCRB CDR3s were moderately but significantly shorter in Type 1 diabetes patients in all four CD4+ subsets.

Averaging approximately 0.11 L, one heparinised blood draw was given by each donor. Isolation of CD4+ naive, central memory, regulatory and stem cell-like memory cells was achieved by sorting via CD45RO/CCR7/CD25/CD127/CD95/CD27. Concerning this clone: The antigen remains unidentified.

The authors reverse transcribed all of the isolated RNA, so sequencing captured expressed TCRB transcripts. Sequenced by immunoSEQ multiplex PCR; TCRdb stores in-frame clones only, minus some. The sample lists 600,000 to 750,000 clones; approximately 13% were seen once. V dropped 10 bases and J dropped 2 bases, with 9 bases sitting between them. The CDR3 consists of 11 residues. Germline assignment: CDR1 SNHLY and CDR2 FYNNEI. The chain has TRBV2 and TRBJ2-7, with a possible D match to TRBD2 (6 bases). Material for sequencing was naive CD4+ T cells from blood. The TCR originated in a man in his thirties or forties with type 1 diabetes. In nucleotides, the CDR3 is TGTGCCAACGGGAGAGCCTACGAGCAGTACTTC. It specifies CANGRAYEQYF.